These 9 T cell receptor beta chains originate from one sample sequenced in a study of TIL therapy for anti-PD-1-resistant metastatic lung cancer. This was the immunoSEQ v3 assay. Data came from immunoSEQ multiplex PCR; TCRdb stores just in-frame clones and leaves some out. In the table there are 95,000 or so clones, under 70% of which are singletons. The sample's time point: pre-treatment sample, taken before nivolumab and TIL therapy. The tumor samples were excised metastases, mostly pleural nodules or supraclavicular lymph nodes. The sequenced sample was tumor tissue, obtained at baseline. Every receptor here comes from a person between 25 and 79 years old with non-small cell lung cancer.

The J gene is TRBJ2-5, the V gene TRBV29-1; the D gene could be TRBD1 or TRBD2 (5 bases each). The CDR3 covers 14 residues. Looked up from germline, CDR1 is SQVTM and CDR2 is ANQGSEA. Trimming cost V 2 bases and J 5 bases, with 15 bases left between them. This CDR3 reads CSVELQGPGETQYF. The DNA of the CDR3 is TGCAGCGTTGAACTCCAGGGACCGGGGGAGACCCAGTACTTC.

This clone appeared a single time. The V call is TRBV3-1 (or the pseudogene TRBV3-2), the J call TRBJ2-5; maybe TRBD1 (5 bases). Germline lookup yields CDR1 LGHDT and CDR2 YNNKEL (reference sequence). Trimming took off 3 bases at V and 0 bases at J, with 8 bases between the two ends. The CDR3 spans 14 residues. In DNA form, the CDR3 reads TGTGCCAGCAGCCATAGGGGTAACCAAGAGACCCAGTACTTC. The encoded protein is CASSHRGNQETQYF.

This chain uses TRBV4-2 with TRBJ1-3; no clear D gene. The germline CDR1 and CDR2 sequences are LGHNA and YNFKEQ. The CDR3 runs 16 residues. Trimming stripped 0 bases from V and 4 bases from J, with 13 bases between. The CDR3 DNA reads TGTGCCAGCAGCCAAGATGGCGTAGGAGTCGGAAACACCATATATTTT. It encodes CASSQDGVGVGNTIYF.

This chain connects TRBV28 to TRBJ2-5; a possible D gene is TRBD2 (7 bases). The CDR3 runs 11 residues. V lost 10 bases and J 5 bases, leaving 11 bases between the germline ends. Germline assignment: CDR1 MDHEN and CDR2 SYDVKM. The CDR3 DNA is TGTGCCACGAGGGGGGGGGAGACCCAGTACTTC. This codes for CATRGGETQYF.

The genes are TRBV19 and TRBJ2-7; D ambiguous. V gave up 4 bases and J gave up 2 bases, with 12 bases separating them. The CDR3 totals 14 residues. The V gene's germline CDR1 is LNHDA and CDR2 SQIVND (reference sequence). CDR3 residues: CASSTPQETYEQYF. In DNA form, the CDR3 reads TGTGCCAGTAGTACCCCTCAGGAGACCTACGAGCAGTACTTC.

CDR3 bases: TGTGCCAGCAGCTTAAATTCTGTTGTGGGTGATACGCAGTATTTT. Protein product: CASSLNSVVGDTQYF. The chain recombines TRBV7-3 with TRBJ2-3; D call uncertain. Germline CDR1 is SGHTA and CDR2 is FQGTGA. The V end lost 1 base, the J end lost 6 bases, and 14 bases lay between the germline ends. This CDR3 comprises 15 residues.

This chain joins TRBV4-3 and TRBJ2-5, with 7 nucleotides matching TRBD1. Trimming took 5 bases from V and 1 from J; bases not matched to a gene: 7. From germline, CDR1 is LGHNA and CDR2 YSLEER. The CDR3 length is 15 residues. In DNA, the CDR3 is TGCGCCAGCAGCATCCACAGGGGTCTCCAAGAGACCCAGTACTTC. Amino acid sequence: CASSIHRGLQETQYF.

This rearrangement joins TRBV2 to TRBJ2-7; a possible D gene is TRBD1 (5 bases). This CDR3 has 13 amino acids. CDR1 and CDR2 from the germline V gene are SNHLY and FYNNEI. V dropped 10 bases and J dropped 3 bases, with 16 bases sitting between them. The CDR3 loop is CAKRGQGIYEQYF. In nucleotides, the CDR3 is TGTGCCAAACGTGGACAAGGGATCTACGAGCAGTACTTC.

The chain couples TRBV7-3 to TRBJ2-1; TRBD2 matches 9 bases. V dropped 5 bases and J dropped 10; count of bases not matched to a gene: 12. The CDR3 spans 15 residues. CDR1 and CDR2 (germline): SGHTA, FQGTGA. The DNA for the CDR3 is TGTGCCAGCAGCCCGGGTAGCGGGGGCTTGGGGGAGCAGTTCTTC. Translation gives CASSPGSGGLGEQFF.